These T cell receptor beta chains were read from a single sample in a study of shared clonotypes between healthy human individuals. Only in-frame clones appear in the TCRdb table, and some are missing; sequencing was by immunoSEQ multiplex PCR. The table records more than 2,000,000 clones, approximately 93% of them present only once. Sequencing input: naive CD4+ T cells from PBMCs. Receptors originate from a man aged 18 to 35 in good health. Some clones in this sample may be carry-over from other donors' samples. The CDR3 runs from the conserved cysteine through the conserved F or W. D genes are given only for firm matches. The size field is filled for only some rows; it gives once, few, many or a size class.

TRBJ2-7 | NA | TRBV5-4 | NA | TGTGCCAGCAGCTCAACAGGGTTCGAGCAGTACTTC | CASSSTGFEQYF
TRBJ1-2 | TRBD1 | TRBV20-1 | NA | TGCAGTGCTGGGACAGGGAACTATTTC | CSAGTGNYF
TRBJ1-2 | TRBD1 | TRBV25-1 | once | TGTGCCAGCAGTGCAACCGGGACAGGGGGCCATAACTATGGCTACACCTTC | CASSATGTGGHNYGYTF
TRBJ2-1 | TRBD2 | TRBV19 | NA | TGTGCCAGTAGTATAGATCAGGGGACTAGCGGGAGGGATGAGCAGTTCTTC | CASSIDQGTSGRDEQFF
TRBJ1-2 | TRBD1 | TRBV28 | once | TGTGCCAGCACTCAACAGGGGATCGGTGGCTACACCTTC | CASTQQGIGGYTF
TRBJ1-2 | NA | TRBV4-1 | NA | TGCGCCAGCAGCCAATTTCAAAACTATGGCTACACCTTC | CASSQFQNYGYTF
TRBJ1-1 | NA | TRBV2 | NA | TGTGCCAGCAGTGTAGCCGGGAACACTGAAGCTTTCTTT | CASSVAGNTEAFF
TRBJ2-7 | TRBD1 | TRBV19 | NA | TGTGCCAGTAGTATACAGGGGGCGCGCAACGAGCAGTACTTC | CASSIQGARNEQYF
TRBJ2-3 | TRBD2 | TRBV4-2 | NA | TGTGCCAGCAGCCATCCACTAGCGGGAGGTACAGATACGCAGTATTTT | CASSHPLAGGTDTQYF
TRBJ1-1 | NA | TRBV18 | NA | TGTGCCAGCTCACAAATGTCAGGATGGGGTACGGTCACTGAAGCTTTCTTT | CASSQMSGWGTVTEAFF
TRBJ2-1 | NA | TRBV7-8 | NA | TGTGCCAGCAGCTTAAGAGGGGCCCTAAACTACAATGAGCAGTTCTTC | CASSLRGALNYNEQFF
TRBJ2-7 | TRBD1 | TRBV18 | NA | TGTGCCAGCTCCCTTACAGGGGGCGACGAGCAGTACTTC | CASSLTGGDEQYF
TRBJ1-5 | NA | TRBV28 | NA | TGTGGGGCAGGGGCGAGCAATCAGCCCCAGCATTTT | CGAGASNQPQHF
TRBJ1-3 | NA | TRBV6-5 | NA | TGTGCCAGCAGTCGGGGGGAATCTGGAAACACCATATATTTT | CASSRGESGNTIYF
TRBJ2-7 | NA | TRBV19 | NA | TGTGCCAGTAGTCAGGGGAGTAGCGGAAACTACGAGCAGTACTTC | CASSQGSSGNYEQYF
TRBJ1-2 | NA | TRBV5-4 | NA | TGTGCCAGCAGCTTGCTTGCACACTATGGCTACACCTTC | CASSLLAHYGYTF
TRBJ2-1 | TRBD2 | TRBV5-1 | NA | TGCGCCAGCAGCTTGGTGGCGGGGGAGTCTGAGCAGTTCTTC | CASSLVAGESEQFF
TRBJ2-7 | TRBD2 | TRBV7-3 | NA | TGTGCCAGCAGTTTGACCGGGACTAGTTTTGGCGAGCAGTACTTC | CASSLTGTSFGEQYF
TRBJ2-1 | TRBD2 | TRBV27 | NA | TGTGCCAGCAGTGTGGGACTAGCGGATCTTTCCTACAATGAGCAGTTCTTC | CASSVGLADLSYNEQFF
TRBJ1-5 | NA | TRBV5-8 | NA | TGTGCCAGCAGCCTAGTCGGGGATACTGTAACAGCCCAGCATTTT | CASSLVGDTVTAQHF
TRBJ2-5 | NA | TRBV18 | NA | TGTGCCAGCTCACCCGGTCGGGGGCTTCCCCAAGAGACCCAGTACTTC | CASSPGRGLPQETQYF
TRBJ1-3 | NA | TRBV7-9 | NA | TGTGCCAGCAGCCCGACTCAAGCGGGAAACACCATATATTTT | CASSPTQAGNTIYF
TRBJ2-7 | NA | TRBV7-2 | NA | NA | CASSLVGWGIRSSVDF
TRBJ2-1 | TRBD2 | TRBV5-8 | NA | TGTGCCAGCAGTCTACCGGGACTAGCTAGGTACAATGAGCAGTTCTTC | CASSLPGLARYNEQFF
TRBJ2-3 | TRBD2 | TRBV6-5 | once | TGTGCCAGCAGTCGACTAGCGGGAGACACAGATACGCAGTATTTT | CASSRLAGDTDTQYF
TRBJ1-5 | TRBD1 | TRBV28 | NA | TGTGCCAGCAGTCAGCCGACAGGGGGCAATCAGCCCCAGCATTTT | CASSQPTGGNQPQHF
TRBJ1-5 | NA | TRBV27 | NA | TGTGCCAGCAGTTCAGGGGTTGGCAATCAGCCCCAGCATTTT | CASSSGVGNQPQHF
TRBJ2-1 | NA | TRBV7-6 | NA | TGTGCCAGCAGCTCCCCCATAGATGAGCAGTTCTTC | CASSSPIDEQFF
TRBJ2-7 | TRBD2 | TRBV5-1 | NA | TGCGCCAGCAGAGCGGGACTAGCTCCCTACGAGCAGTACTTC | CASRAGLAPYEQYF
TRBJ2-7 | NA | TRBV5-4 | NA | TGTGCCAGCAGCTTGGGTGGCCGGAGCTCCTACGAGCAGTACTTC | CASSLGGRSSYEQYF
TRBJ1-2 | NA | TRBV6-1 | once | TGTGCCAGCAGTACAGGGAACTATGGCTACACCTTC | CASSTGNYGYTF
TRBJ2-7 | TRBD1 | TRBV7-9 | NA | TGTGCCAGCAGCTTAGCGGGACAGGGAGCCCACGAGCAGTACTTC | CASSLAGQGAHEQYF
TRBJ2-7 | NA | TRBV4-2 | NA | TGTGCCAGCAGCCAAGAGAAGGTAGCCTACGAGCAGTACTTC | CASSQEKVAYEQYF
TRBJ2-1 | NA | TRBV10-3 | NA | TGTGCCATCAGTGTGGGGGTAGGGTTAGTGGGTGAGCAGTTCTTC | CAISVGVGLVGEQFF
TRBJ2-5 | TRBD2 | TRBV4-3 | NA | TGCGCCAGCAGCCAAGTCGGTACTAGCGGGAGTTTGGGGGAGACCCAGTACTTC | CASSQVGTSGSLGETQYF
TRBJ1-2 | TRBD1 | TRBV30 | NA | TGTGCCTGGAGTGTACCCGACAGGGATCATGGCTACACCTTC | CAWSVPDRDHGYTF
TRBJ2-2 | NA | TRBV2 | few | TGTGCCAGCAGTTCCCAGGGACAACCGAACACCGGGGAGCTGTTTTTT | CASSSQGQPNTGELFF
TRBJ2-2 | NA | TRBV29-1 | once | TGCAGCGTTGTCGGGGCGAGAGCCCCCACCGGGGAGCTGTTTTTT | CSVVGARAPTGELFF
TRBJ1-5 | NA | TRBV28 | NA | TGTGCCAGCAGTACTCACAGGGAAAAGGGCAATCAGCCCCAGCATTTT | CASSTHREKGNQPQHF
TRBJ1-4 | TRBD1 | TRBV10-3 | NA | TGTGCCATCAGGGACAGGGATAATGAAAAACTGTTTTTT | CAIRDRDNEKLFF
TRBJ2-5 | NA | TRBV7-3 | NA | TGTGCCAGCAGCTTAAGGTTCCAAGAGACCCAGTACTTC | CASSLRFQETQYF
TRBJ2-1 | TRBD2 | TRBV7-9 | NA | TGTGCCAGCAGCTTAGAAAGACTAGCGGGCGGGGTATGGTTCTTC | CASSLERLAGGVWFF
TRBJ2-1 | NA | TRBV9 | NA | TGTGCCAGCAGCTTGTACGGGATTCACAATGAGCAGTTCTTC | CASSLYGIHNEQFF
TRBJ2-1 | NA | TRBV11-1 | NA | TGTGCCAGCAGCTTAGCGCGTGGGGGTTTAGGAAATGAGCAGTTCTTC | CASSLARGGLGNEQFF
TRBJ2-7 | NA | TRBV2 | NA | TGTGCCAGCAAGTCTCGCGAGAGCTCCTACGAGCAGTACTTC | CASKSRESSYEQYF
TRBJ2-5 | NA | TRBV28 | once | TGTGCCAGCAGTTCCCTCCCTTGGGGAGAGACCCAGTACTTC | CASSSLPWGETQYF
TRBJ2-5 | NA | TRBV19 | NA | TGTGCCAGTAGTAAAGACCTACAACCGAGAGAGACCCAGTACTTC | CASSKDLQPRETQYF
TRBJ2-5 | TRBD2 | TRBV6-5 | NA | TGTGCCAGCGGGGGAGGGGAGACCCAGTACTTC | CASGGGETQYF